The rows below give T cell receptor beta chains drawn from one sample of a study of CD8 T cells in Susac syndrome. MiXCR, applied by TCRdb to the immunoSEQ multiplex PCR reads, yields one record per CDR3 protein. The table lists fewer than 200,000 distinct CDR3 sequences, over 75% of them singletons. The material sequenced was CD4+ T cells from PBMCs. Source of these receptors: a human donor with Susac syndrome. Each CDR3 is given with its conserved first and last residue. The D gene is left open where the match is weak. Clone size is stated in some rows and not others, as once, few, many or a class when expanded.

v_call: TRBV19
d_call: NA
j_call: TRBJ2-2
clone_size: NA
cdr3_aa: CASRKIGTNTGELFF
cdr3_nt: TGTGCCAGTAGAAAAATAGGGACGAACACCGGGGAGCTGTTTTTT

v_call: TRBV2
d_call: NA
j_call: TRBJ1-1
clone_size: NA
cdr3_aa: CASSVRAREAFF
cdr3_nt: TGTGCCAGCAGTGTGCGAGCGCGGGAAGCTTTCTTT

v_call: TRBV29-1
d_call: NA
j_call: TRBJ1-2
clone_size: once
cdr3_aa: CSVVVAGDYGYTF
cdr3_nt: TGCAGCGTTGTTGTTGCGGGGGACTATGGCTACACCTTC

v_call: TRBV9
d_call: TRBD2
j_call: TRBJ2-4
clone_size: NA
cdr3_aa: CASSEGTSGRQNIQYF
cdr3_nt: TGTGCCAGCAGCGAGGGGACTAGCGGGAGGCAAAACATTCAGTACTTC

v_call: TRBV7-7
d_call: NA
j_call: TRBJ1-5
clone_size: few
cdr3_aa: CASSLGRNQPQHF
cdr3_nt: TGTGCTAGCAGCCTTGGGCGCAATCAGCCCCAGCATTTT

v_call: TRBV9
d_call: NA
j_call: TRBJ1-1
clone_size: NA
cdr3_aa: CASSRNTGLDSNTEAFF
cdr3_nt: TGTGCCAGCAGCCGTAACACAGGGCTCGATTCGAACACTGAAGCTTTCTTT

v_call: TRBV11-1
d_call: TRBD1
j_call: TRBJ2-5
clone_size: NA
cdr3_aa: CASSYRGQGQGSRSGETQYF
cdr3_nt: TGTGCCAGCAGCTACCGAGGTCAGGGACAGGGGTCTCGTAGCGGGGAGACCCAGTACTTC

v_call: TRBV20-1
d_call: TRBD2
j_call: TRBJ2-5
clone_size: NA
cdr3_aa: CSARIAGGAGQTQYF
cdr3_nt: TGCAGTGCTAGGATAGCGGGGGGCGCCGGGCAGACCCAGTACTTC

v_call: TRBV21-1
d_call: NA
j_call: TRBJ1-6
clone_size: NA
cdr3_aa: CASSRSDINVSPLHF
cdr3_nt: TGTGCCAGCAGCAGGTCGGACATTAATGTTTCACCCCTCCACTTT

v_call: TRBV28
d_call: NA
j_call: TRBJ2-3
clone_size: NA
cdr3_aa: CASTPTGPDTQYF
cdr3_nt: TGTGCCAGCACGCCGACAGGTCCAGATACGCAGTATTTT

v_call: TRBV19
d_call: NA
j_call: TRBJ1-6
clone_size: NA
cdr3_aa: CASQGGRRINSPLHF
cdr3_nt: TGTGCCAGTCAAGGGGGACGTAGGATTAATTCACCCCTCCACTTT

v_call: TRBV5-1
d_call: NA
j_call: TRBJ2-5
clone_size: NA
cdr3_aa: CASSLEGRRETQYF
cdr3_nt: TGCGCCAGCAGCTTGGAGGGGCGCCGCGAGACCCAGTACTTC

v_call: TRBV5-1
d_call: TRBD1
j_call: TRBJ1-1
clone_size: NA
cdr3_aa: CASSTNTGTGGTEAFF
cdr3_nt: TGCGCCAGCAGCACTAATACCGGGACAGGGGGCACTGAAGCTTTCTTT

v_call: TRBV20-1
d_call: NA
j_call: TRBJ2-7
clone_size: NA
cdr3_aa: CSALGTEQYF
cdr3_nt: TGCAGTGCCCTAGGAACAGAGCAGTACTTC

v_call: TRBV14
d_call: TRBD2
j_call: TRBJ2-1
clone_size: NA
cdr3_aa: CASSQGGGRAYNEQFF
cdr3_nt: TGTGCCAGCAGCCAAGGAGGCGGGAGGGCCTACAATGAGCAGTTCTTC

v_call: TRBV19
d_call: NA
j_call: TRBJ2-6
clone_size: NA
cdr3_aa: CASSISRSGANVLTF
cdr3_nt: TGTGCCAGTAGTATATCTCGGTCTGGGGCCAACGTCCTGACTTTC

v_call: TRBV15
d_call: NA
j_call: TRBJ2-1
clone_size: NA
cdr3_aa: CATSRQGSYNEQFF
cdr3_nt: TGTGCCACCAGCAGACAGGGGTCCTACAATGAGCAGTTCTTC

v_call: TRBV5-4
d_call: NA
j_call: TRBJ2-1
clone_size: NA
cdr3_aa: CASSLRGEYNEQFF
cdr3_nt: TGTGCCAGCAGCTTGCGGGGTGAATACAATGAGCAGTTCTTC

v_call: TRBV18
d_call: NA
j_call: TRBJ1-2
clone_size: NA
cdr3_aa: CASSRDEGGYTF
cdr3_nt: TGTGCCAGCTCACGGGACGAGGGGGGCTACACCTTC

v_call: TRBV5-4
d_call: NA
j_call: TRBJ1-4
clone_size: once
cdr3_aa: CASSPDMPGTNEKLFF
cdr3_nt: TGTGCCAGCAGCCCAGACATGCCCGGAACGAATGAAAAACTGTTTTTT

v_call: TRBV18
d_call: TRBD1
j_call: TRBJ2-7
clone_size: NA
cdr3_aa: CASSPVDRGVYEQYF
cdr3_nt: TGTGCCAGCTCACCCGTCGACAGGGGAGTTTACGAGCAGTACTTC

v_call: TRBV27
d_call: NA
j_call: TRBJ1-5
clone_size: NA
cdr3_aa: CASHSKGNSNQPQHF
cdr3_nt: TGTGCCAGCCATTCCAAGGGAAATAGCAATCAGCCCCAGCATTTT

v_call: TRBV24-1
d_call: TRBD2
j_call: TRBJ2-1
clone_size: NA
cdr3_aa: CATSGLTSGRINNEQFF
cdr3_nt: TGTGCCACCAGTGGCCTTACTAGCGGGAGGATCAACAATGAGCAGTTCTTC

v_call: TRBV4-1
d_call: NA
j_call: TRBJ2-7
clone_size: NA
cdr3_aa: CASSQDQGFDTYEQYF
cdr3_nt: TGCGCCAGCAGCCAAGATCAGGGATTCGACACCTACGAGCAGTACTTC

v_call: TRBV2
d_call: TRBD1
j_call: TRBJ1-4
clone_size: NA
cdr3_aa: CASSSDRVNEKLFF
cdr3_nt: TGTGCCAGCAGTTCGGACAGGGTTAATGAAAAACTGTTTTTT

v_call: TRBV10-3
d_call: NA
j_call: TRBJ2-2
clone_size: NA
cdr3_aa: CATGHPADTGELFF
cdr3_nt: TGTGCCACCGGCCATCCTGCGGACACCGGGGAGCTGTTTTTT

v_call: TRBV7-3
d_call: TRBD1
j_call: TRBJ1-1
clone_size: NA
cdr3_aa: CASSSQGVHTEAFF
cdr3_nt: TGTGCCAGCAGCTCGCAGGGGGTACACACTGAAGCTTTCTTT

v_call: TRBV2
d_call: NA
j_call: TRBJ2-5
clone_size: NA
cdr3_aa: CASSEAGPLKTQYF
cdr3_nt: TGTGCCAGCAGTGAAGCAGGACCACTCAAGACCCAGTACTTC

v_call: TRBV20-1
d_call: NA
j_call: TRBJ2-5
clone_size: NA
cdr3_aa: CSAITGTETQYF
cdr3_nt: TGCAGTGCTATAACAGGGACGGAGACCCAGTACTTC

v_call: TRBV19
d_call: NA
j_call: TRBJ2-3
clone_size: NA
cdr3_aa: CASSIDMDYSDTQYF
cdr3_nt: TGTGCCAGTAGTATAGATATGGACTATTCAGATACGCAGTATTTT

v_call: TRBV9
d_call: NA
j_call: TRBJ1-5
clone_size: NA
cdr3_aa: CASSVDGSNQPQHF
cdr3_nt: TGTGCCAGCAGCGTAGATGGCTCCAATCAGCCCCAGCATTTT

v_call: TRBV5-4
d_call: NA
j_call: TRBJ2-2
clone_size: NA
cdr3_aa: CASSSSTGELFF
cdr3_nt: TGTGCCAGCAGCTCGAGCACCGGGGAGCTGTTTTTT

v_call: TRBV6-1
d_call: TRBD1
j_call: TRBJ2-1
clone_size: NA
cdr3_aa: CASSNLYGTGDYNEQFF
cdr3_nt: TGTGCCAGCAGTAATTTATACGGGACAGGGGACTACAATGAGCAGTTCTTC

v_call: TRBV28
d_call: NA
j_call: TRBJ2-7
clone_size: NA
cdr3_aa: CASSPTAYEQYF
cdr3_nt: TGTGCCAGCAGCCCGACAGCATACGAGCAGTACTTC

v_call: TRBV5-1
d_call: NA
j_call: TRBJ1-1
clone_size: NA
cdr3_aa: CASSLDKSLNTEAFF
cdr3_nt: TGCGCCAGCAGCTTGGACAAATCCCTGAACACTGAAGCTTTCTTT

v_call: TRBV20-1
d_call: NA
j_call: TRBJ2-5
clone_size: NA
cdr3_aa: CSATLRGKETQYF
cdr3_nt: TGCAGTGCTACCCTCCGGGGGAAAGAGACCCAGTACTTC

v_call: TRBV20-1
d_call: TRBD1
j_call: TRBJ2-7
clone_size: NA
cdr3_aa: CSAIGQGDYEQYF
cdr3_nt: TGCAGTGCTATAGGACAGGGGGACTACGAGCAGTACTTC

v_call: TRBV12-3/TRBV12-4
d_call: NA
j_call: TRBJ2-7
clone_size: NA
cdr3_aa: CASSVGAHDYEQYF
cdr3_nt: TGTGCCAGCAGTGTAGGGGCCCACGACTACGAGCAGTACTTC

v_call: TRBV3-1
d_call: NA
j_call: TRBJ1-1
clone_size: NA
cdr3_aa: CASSWDGSNTEAFF
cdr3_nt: TGTGCCAGCAGCTGGGACGGTTCCAACACTGAAGCTTTCTTT

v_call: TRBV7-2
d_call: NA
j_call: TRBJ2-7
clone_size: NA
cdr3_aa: CASSFKAGYRYEQYF
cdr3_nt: TGTGCCAGCAGCTTCAAGGCGGGGTACAGGTACGAGCAGTACTTC

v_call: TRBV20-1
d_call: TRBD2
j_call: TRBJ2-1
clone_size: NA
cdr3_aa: CSAEGRPSGDNEQFF
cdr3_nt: TGCAGTGCTGAGGGTCGGCCTAGCGGTGACAATGAGCAGTTCTTC

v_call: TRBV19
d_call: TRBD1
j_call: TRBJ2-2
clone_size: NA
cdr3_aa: CASSIGQGAGELFF
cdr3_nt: TGTGCCAGTAGTATCGGACAGGGCGCCGGGGAGCTGTTTTTT

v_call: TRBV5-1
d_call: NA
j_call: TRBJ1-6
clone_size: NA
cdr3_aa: CASSSRTGYSPLHF
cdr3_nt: TGCGCCAGCAGCTCGCGAACCGGGTATTCACCCCTCCACTTT

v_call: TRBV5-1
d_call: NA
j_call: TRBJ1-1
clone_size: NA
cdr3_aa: CASSLAQTGNTEAFF
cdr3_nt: TGCGCCAGCAGCTTGGCTCAGACGGGGAACACTGAAGCTTTCTTT

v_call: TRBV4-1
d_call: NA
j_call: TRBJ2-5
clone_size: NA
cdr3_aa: CASSPRARETQYF
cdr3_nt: TGCGCCAGCAGCCCAAGGGCCCGCGAGACCCAGTACTTC

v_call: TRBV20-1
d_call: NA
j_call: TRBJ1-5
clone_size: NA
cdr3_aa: CSTLGRRDQPQHF
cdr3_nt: TGCAGTACTCTCGGACGGCGGGATCAGCCCCAGCATTTT

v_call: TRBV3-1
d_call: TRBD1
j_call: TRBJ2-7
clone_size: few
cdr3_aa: CASPEGGAPPVGEQYF
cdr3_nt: TGTGCCAGCCCGGAAGGGGGCGCCCCCCCGGTGGGCGAGCAGTACTTC

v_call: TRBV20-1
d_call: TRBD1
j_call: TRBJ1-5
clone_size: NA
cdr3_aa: CSATGQGSLGNQPQHF
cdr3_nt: TGCAGTGCCACGGGACAGGGGAGCTTAGGCAATCAGCCCCAGCATTTT

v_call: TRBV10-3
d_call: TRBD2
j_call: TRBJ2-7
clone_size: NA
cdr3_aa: CAIRTSGAYEQYF
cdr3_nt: TGTGCCATTAGGACTAGCGGGGCCTACGAGCAGTACTTC

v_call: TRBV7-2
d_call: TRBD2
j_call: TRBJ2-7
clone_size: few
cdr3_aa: CASSLSSGSKEQYF
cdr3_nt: TGTGCCAGCAGCTTATCAAGCGGGAGTAAGGAGCAGTACTTC

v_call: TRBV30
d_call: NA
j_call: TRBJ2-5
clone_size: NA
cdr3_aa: CAWGTLETQYF
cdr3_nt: TGTGCCTGGGGGACCCTGGAGACCCAGTACTTC

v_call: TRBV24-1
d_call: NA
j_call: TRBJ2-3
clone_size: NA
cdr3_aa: CATSDSPLRDTQYF
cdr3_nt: TGTGCCACCAGTGATTCCCCTCTTCGGGATACGCAGTATTTT

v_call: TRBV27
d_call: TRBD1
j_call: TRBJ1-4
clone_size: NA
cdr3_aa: CASSFLDRVEEKLFF
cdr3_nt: TGTGCCAGCAGTTTTCTCGACAGGGTGGAGGAAAAACTGTTTTTT